These 11 T cell receptor beta chains originate from one sample sequenced in a study of T cells in narcolepsy. Repertoires were generated with immunoSEQ multiplex PCR, while TCRdb's copy carries only in-frame clones and drops some. The table has under 25,000 clones, around four fifths seen once; the top ten hold approximately 1.3%. The sample consisted of CD45RA- memory CD4+ T cells from PBMCs. The receptors were gathered from a human donor with narcolepsy.

Details on this clone: Other DNA sequences in this specimen translate into the identical CDR3. The chain employs TRBV5-6 and TRBJ1-1; D remains unclear. In germline, CDR1 is SGHDT, CDR2 YYEEEE. There are 14 residues in the CDR3. The ends were cut back, 0 bases at V and 2 bases at J, with 8 bases in the middle. Written as DNA, the CDR3 is TGTGCCAGCAGCTTGGGGCAGATCAACACTGAAGCTTTCTTT. It codes for CASSLGQINTEAFF.

The V and J genes are TRBV29-1 and TRBJ2-7; 9 bases match TRBD2. Germline V gene lookup returns CDR1 SQVTM and CDR2 ANQGSEA. The CDR3 has 12 residues. The ends lost 3 bases at V and 4 bases at J; junction bases unmatched: 1. The CDR3 here is CSVESGGYEQYF. The DNA for the CDR3 is TGCAGCGTTGAGAGCGGGGGGTACGAGCAGTACTTC.

This chain uses TRBV5-5 with TRBJ2-5; D unresolved. The CDR3 covers 16 residues. Germline-derived CDR1 and CDR2 are SGHKS and YYEKEE (reference sequence). With 9 bases removed from V and 7 bases from J, the gap between germline ends came to 28 bases. The CDR3 region has the DNA TGTGCCACCCAGCCTTCTACCACGGAGTGGGGTGGGACCCAGTACTTC. It yields the protein CATQPSTTEWGGTQYF.

The rearrangement links TRBV28 to TRBJ2-7, with D perhaps being TRBD1 or TRBD2 (5 bases each). This CDR3 spans 13 amino acids. Trimming removed 6 bases at V and 2 bases at J, with 11 bases between. From germline, CDR1 is MDHEN and CDR2 SYDVKM. CDR3 protein: CASRKPGPYEQYF. In DNA, the CDR3 is TGTGCCAGCAGAAAACCGGGGCCCTACGAGCAGTACTTC.

The J gene is TRBJ2-7, the V gene TRBV7-8; D is ambiguous. Germline V gene lookup returns CDR1 SGHVS and CDR2 FQNEAQ. The V gene lost 3 bases and the J gene lost 6 bases, with 12 bases spanning the gap. The CDR3 has 13 amino acids. CDR3 amino acids: CASSLVQSTEQYF. DNA for the CDR3: TGTGCCAGCAGCTTGGTACAGTCCACCGAGCAGTACTTC.

The chain uses TRBV28 and TRBJ1-5; D is uncertain. Germline CDR1 and CDR2: MDHEN and SYDVKM. Trimming left V 7 bases short and J 5 bases short, with 9 bases between. CDR3 length: 12 amino acids. For the CDR3, the DNA is TGTGCCAGCAACGGAGGCCATCAGCCCCAGCATTTT. It translates to CASNGGHQPQHF.

This clone was counted a few times. The V call is TRBV19, the J call TRBJ2-1; D is uncertain. Germline lookup yields CDR1 LNHDA and CDR2 SQIVND (reference sequence). The CDR3 extends over 14 amino acids. Trimming left V 4 bases short and J 0 bases short, with 7 bases between. CDR3 DNA: TGTGCCAGTAGTAACGGTTACTCCTACAATGAGCAGTTCTTC. It encodes CASSNGYSYNEQFF.

The chain links TRBV11-1 to TRBJ2-7; D unclear. The germline V gene encodes CDR1 SGHAT and CDR2 FQDESV (reference sequence). There are 12 residues in the CDR3. The V end was cut by 5 bases, the J end by 3 bases, with 8 bases between. The CDR3: CASSPSDYEQYF. The CDR3 nucleotides read TGTGCCAGCAGCCCCAGCGACTACGAGCAGTACTTC.

The V gene is TRBV18, the J gene TRBJ2-1, with TRBD2 as a possible D gene (6 bases). This CDR3 has 16 residues. V gave up 3 bases and J gave up 0 bases, with 12 bases separating them. CDR1 and CDR2 from the germline V gene are KGHSH and LQKENI. The CDR3 nucleotides read TGTGCCAGCTCACCTGCGGGGTCGAGCTCCTACAATGAGCAGTTCTTC. This encodes CASSPAGSSSYNEQFF. Combining the CDR3 with reference TRBV18 and TRBJ2-1 gives the whole variable domain NAGVMQNPRHLVRRRGQEARLRCSPMKGHSHVYWYRQLPEEGLKFMVYLQKENIIDESGMPKERFSAEFPKEGPSILRIQQVVRGDSAAYFCASSPAGSSSYNEQFFGPGTRLTVL.

The chain recombines TRBV18 with TRBJ2-1; 10 bases align to TRBD1. Trimming cost V 5 bases and J 3 bases; bases outside gene matches: 7. CDR1 is KGHSH and CDR2 is LQKENI in the germline V gene. This CDR3 has 16 residues. This CDR3 reads CASSKTGTGVYNEQFF. CDR3 DNA: TGTGCCAGCTCAAAAACCGGGACAGGGGTCTACAATGAGCAGTTCTTC.

The chain carries TRBV10-1 and TRBJ2-7; TRBD2 might be the D (6 bases). V was pared by 0 bases and J by 4 bases, with 16 bases between. In germline, CDR1 is WNHNN, CDR2 SYGVQD (reference sequence). CDR3 length: 16 amino acids. The CDR3 is CASSESWGSGKYEQYF. The DNA of the CDR3 is TGCGCCAGCAGTGAGTCTTGGGGTAGCGGAAAGTACGAGCAGTACTTC.